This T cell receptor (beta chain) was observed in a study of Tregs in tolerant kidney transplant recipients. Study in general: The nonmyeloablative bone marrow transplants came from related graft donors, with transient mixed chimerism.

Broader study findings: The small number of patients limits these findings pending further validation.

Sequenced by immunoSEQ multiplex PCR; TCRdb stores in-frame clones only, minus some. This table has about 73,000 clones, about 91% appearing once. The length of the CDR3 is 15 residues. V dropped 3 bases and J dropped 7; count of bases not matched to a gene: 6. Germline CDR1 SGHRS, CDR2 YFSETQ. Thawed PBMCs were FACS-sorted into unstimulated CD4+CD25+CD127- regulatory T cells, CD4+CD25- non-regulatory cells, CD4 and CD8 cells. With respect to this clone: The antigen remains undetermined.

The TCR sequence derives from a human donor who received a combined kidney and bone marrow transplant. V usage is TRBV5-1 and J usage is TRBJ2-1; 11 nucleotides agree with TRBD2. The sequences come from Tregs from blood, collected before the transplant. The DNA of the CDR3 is TGCGCCAGCAGCTCCTTAGCGGGAGGGCCTAATGAGCAGTTCTTC. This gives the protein CASSSLAGGPNEQFF.